This is a list of T cell receptor beta chains from one sample in a study of cytomegalovirus exposure and HLA in healthy donors. Assay: immunoSEQ multiplex PCR; the TCRdb copy retains only in-frame clones and omits some. The sample yields some 150,000 clones, roughly four fifths seen once. The sample consisted of PBMCs. Receptors were obtained from a man between 40 and 49 years old in good health and CMV-seropositive. The CDR3 runs from the conserved cysteine through the conserved F or W. A D gene is named only where the DNA matches it firmly.

v_call	j_call	d_call	cdr3_aa
TRBV6-5	TRBJ2-2	-	CASTSGPGITGELFF
TRBV2	TRBJ2-1	TRBD2	CASGIAGGNYNEQFF
TRBV5-1	TRBJ2-3	-	CASSRVERRSTDTQYF
TRBV19	TRBJ2-1	TRBD2	CASRTSGRDNEQFF
TRBV2	TRBJ2-1	-	CASSRSGNEQFF
TRBV7-3	TRBJ1-2	-	CASSLEPGNYGYTF
TRBV19	TRBJ1-1	-	CASSTTVNTEAFF
TRBV7-2	TRBJ2-7	-	CASSFVSESQYF
TRBV4-3	TRBJ1-2	-	CASSQASGGTNYGYTF
TRBV10-2	-	-	CASSELYEQYF
TRBV5-5	TRBJ1-3	TRBD1	CASSFTGGGYGNTIYF